These 26 T cell receptor beta chains were all obtained from the same sample, sequenced in a study of monozygotic twins with inflammatory bowel disease. TCRdb re-called the 5' RACE reads and gives one entry per CDR3 protein, without DNA. The sample includes about 130,000 distinct CDR3 sequences. The sequencing input was blood. The receptors were gathered from a human donor with ulcerative colitis or Crohn's disease, or a healthy co-twin of an affected twin (not recorded which).

This chain uses TRBV4-3 with TRBJ2-2; no DNA is available, so the TRBD1 call from TCRdb remains unchecked. Germline CDR1 is LGHNA and CDR2 is YSLEER. This CDR3 has 15 residues. The CDR3 loop is CASSQQGASTGELFF.

This chain links TRBV7-2 with TRBJ2-1. This CDR3 comprises 12 residues. CDR1 and CDR2 (germline): SGHTA, FQGNSA. This CDR3 reads CASSLLTNEQFF.

This sequence joins TRBV25-1 and TRBJ2-7; TCRdb's D call, TRBD1, is unchecked because there is no DNA. The CDR3 runs 15 residues. Germline CDR1 and CDR2: MGHDK and SYGVNS. The CDR3 protein is CASSEWGRGTDEQYF.

The V call is TRBV4-3, the J call TRBJ1-3. CDR1 and CDR2 from the germline V gene are LGHNA and YSLEER. The CDR3 consists of 13 residues. CDR3 protein: CASSQDLGNTIYF.

V and J are TRBV20-1 and TRBJ2-7; TCRdb designates TRBD2, a call that cannot be tested without DNA. CDR1 is DFQATT, CDR2 SNEGSKA, per germline (reference sequence). The CDR3 is made up of 13 amino acids. This CDR3 is CSARTGPRYEQYF.

The chain combines TRBV7-3 with TRBJ2-2. The CDR3 extends over 14 amino acids. CDR1 is SGHTA and CDR2 is FQGTGA in the germline V gene. The CDR3 sequence: CASSLRGNTVELFF.

This chain connects TRBV6-5 to TRBJ1-1; TCRdb's D gene call, TRBD1, goes unchecked for lack of DNA. CDR3 size: 13 residues. CDR1 and CDR2 from the germline V gene are MNHEY and SVGAGI. CDR3 protein: CASSSDRGTEAFF.

The V and J genes are TRBV20-1 and TRBJ2-5. The germline V gene has CDR1 DFQATT and CDR2 SNEGSKA (reference sequence). The CDR3 is made up of 12 amino acids. The CDR3 sequence: CSARFVWETQYF.

This rearrangement joins TRBV6-2 or TRBV6-3 to TRBJ1-5; the TCRdb D gene call, TRBD1, has no DNA to confirm it. CDR1 MNHEY and CDR2 SVGEGT come from the germline V gene. The CDR3 has 19 amino acids. This CDR3 reads CASSYPPNTDRVRDQPQHF.

The chain recombines TRBV5-1 with TRBJ1-2; TCRdb gives TRBD1 as the D gene, but with no DNA this cannot be confirmed. The CDR3 has 16 residues. Germline CDR1 and CDR2: SGHRS and YFSETQ. This CDR3 is CASSFSKTGLPDGYTF.

This chain connects TRBV5-6 to TRBJ2-5; as DNA is missing, the TRBD1 call by TCRdb cannot be tested. This CDR3 region has 14 residues. The germline gives CDR1 SGHDT, CDR2 YYEEEE. The CDR3 sequence: CASGAGWARETQYF.

V is TRBV20-1 and J is TRBJ2-5; TCRdb gives TRBD1 as the D gene, but with no DNA this cannot be confirmed. This CDR3 is 16 amino acids long. Germline CDR1 and CDR2: DFQATT and SNEGSKA (reference sequence). The CDR3 loop is CSASIPGTGIQETQYF.

This chain uses TRBV6-2 or TRBV6-3 with TRBJ1-3. This CDR3 has 14 amino acids. Germline V gives CDR1 MNHEY, CDR2 SVGEGT. The CDR3 sequence is CASRPDHSGNTIYF.

The rearrangement joins TRBV11-2 to TRBJ2-5; TCRdb reports TRBD1, a call that lacks DNA to check it against. This CDR3 contains 16 residues. Germline V CDR1 and CDR2: SGHAT, FQNNGV. The CDR3 reads CASSLHSSGGAKTQYF.

The rearrangement links TRBV5-1 to TRBJ2-1; TCRdb gives TRBD1 as the D gene, but with no DNA this cannot be confirmed. From germline, CDR1 is SGHRS and CDR2 YFSETQ. The CDR3 is made up of 15 amino acids. CDR3: CASSLGDRRFNEQFF.

This chain connects TRBV4-2 to TRBJ1-1; TCRdb's D call of TRBD1 is untestable without DNA. The CDR3 is made up of 16 amino acids. Germline V gene lookup returns CDR1 LGHNA and CDR2 YNFKEQ. The CDR3 protein is CASSRTVGQGGTEAFF.

The V and J genes are TRBV29-1 and TRBJ2-2; there is no DNA to check the TCRdb D call of TRBD1. The length of the CDR3 is 13 residues. Germline V CDR1 and CDR2: SQVTM, ANQGSEA. The CDR3 here is CSVGQGAREGLFF.

This CDR3 reads CASSPQRANTGELFF. This sequence joins TRBV18 and TRBJ2-2; TCRdb reports TRBD2, a call that lacks DNA to check it against. Germline CDR1 and CDR2: KGHSH and LQKENI. CDR3 size: 15 residues. Complete variable domain (other parts from reference TRBV18 and TRBJ2-2): NAGVMQNPRHLVRRRGQEARLRCSPMKGHSHVYWYRQLPEEGLKFMVYLQKENIIDESGMPKERFSAEFPKEGPSILRIQQVVRGDSAAYFCASSPQRANTGELFFGEGSRLTVL.

The V call is TRBV18, the J call TRBJ2-3. Germline V gene sequence: CDR1 KGHSH, CDR2 LQKENI. CDR3 length: 12 amino acids. This CDR3 is CASSPEADTQYF.

The chain carries TRBV7-9 and TRBJ2-4; TCRdb gives TRBD1 as the D gene, but with no DNA this cannot be confirmed. The CDR3 loop spans 13 amino acids. The germline V gene encodes CDR1 SEHNR and CDR2 FQNEAQ (reference sequence). The CDR3 reads CASSSGTGNIQYF.

The chain uses TRBV5-4 and TRBJ2-1. The CDR3 loop spans 15 amino acids. CDR1 and CDR2 (germline): SGHNT, YYREEE (reference sequence). The CDR3 here is CASSLTEGSYNEQFF.

The V and J genes are TRBV10-3 and TRBJ1-6; checking the TCRdb D call of TRBD1 is not possible without DNA. The CDR3 runs 15 residues. Germline V gives CDR1 ENHRY, CDR2 SYGVKD. The CDR3 protein is CAISHDIGGNSPLHF.

This chain connects TRBV20-1 to TRBJ2-3. Germline V gives CDR1 DFQATT, CDR2 SNEGSKA (reference sequence). There are 12 residues in the CDR3. This chain's CDR3 is CSAPDSPDTQYF.

The rearrangement joins TRBV20-1 to TRBJ1-1; TCRdb lists TRBD1, though no DNA is available to test this call. The CDR3 runs 17 residues. Per the germline V gene, CDR1 is DFQATT and CDR2 is SNEGSKA (reference sequence). This chain's CDR3 is CSARVFVGTNMNTEAFF.

The V gene is TRBV19, the J gene TRBJ2-2; the D gene TCRdb calls, TRBD1, cannot be checked with no DNA. CDR3 length: 15 amino acids. In germline, CDR1 is LNHDA, CDR2 SQIVND (reference sequence). The CDR3 is CASHPRGGSTGELFF.

The J gene is TRBJ2-3, the V gene TRBV12-3 or TRBV12-4; the TCRdb call, TRBD1, lacks DNA for checking. This CDR3 has 19 residues. The CDR3 protein is CASSSIDSSERSLTDTQYF.